These 32 T cell receptor beta chains were all obtained from the same sample, sequenced in a study of early T cells in non-severe SARS-CoV-2 infection. TCRdb reprocessed the 5' RACE reads with MiXCR, giving one entry per CDR3 protein. The sample shows roughly 20,000 distinct CDR3 sequences, approximately 3.8% of them seen only once. Material for sequencing was whole blood. Receptor source: an adult who was a healthcare worker with PCR-confirmed SARS-CoV-2 infection or an uninfected control (not recorded which).

This clonotype is termed medium-sized. This chain connects TRBV20-1 to TRBJ2-7; possibly TRBD1 for D (6 bases). Trimming removed 0 bases at V and 0 bases at J, with 9 bases between. The CDR3 totals 14 residues. The V gene's germline CDR1 is DFQATT and CDR2 SNEGSKA (reference sequence). The CDR3 nucleotides are TGCAGTGCTAGAGATGGGGACAACTCCTACGAGCAGTACTTC. It yields the protein CSARDGDNSYEQYF.

This clonotype was seen a few times. V and J are TRBV24-1 and TRBJ2-3, with D perhaps given as TRBD1 or TRBD2 (5 bases each). Germline V gives CDR1 KGHDR, CDR2 SFDVKD. The germline V and J ends were trimmed by 5 bases and 4 bases, with 18 bases remaining between them. This CDR3 is built from 16 residues. In DNA, the CDR3 is TGTGCCACCAGTGCTTCCACGGGACGGAGCGCAGATACGCAGTATTTT. The encoded protein is CATSASTGRSADTQYF.

This clonotype was detected ten times or more. The rearrangement links TRBV9 to TRBJ2-7; D is possibly TRBD1 or TRBD2 (5 bases each). Trimming stripped 0 bases from V and 3 bases from J, with 10 bases between. Germline assignment: CDR1 SGDLS and CDR2 YYNGEE. The CDR3 is made up of 14 amino acids. CDR3 region: CASSVGGTDYEQYF. The CDR3, as DNA: TGTGCCAGCAGCGTAGGAGGGACGGACTACGAGCAGTACTTC.

The sample holds many counts of this clonotype. The V call is TRBV5-8, the J call TRBJ2-7, with 9 bases matching TRBD1. Germline CDR1 and CDR2: SGHTS and YDEGEE. This CDR3 is built from 16 residues. V was clipped by 4 bases and J by 2 bases; unmatched bases: 10. The DNA for the CDR3 is TGTGCCAGCAGCCTCTCACAGGGGGCCGCCCCCTACGAGCAGTACTTC. This gives the protein CASSLSQGAAPYEQYF.

Ten or more counts support this clonotype. This rearrangement joins TRBV5-5 to TRBJ2-3; the D gene is possibly TRBD1 (6 bases). With 4 bases removed from V and 0 bases from J, the gap between germline ends came to 15 bases. The CDR3 spans 16 residues. The germline V gene has CDR1 SGHKS and CDR2 YYEKEE (reference sequence). The CDR3 loop reads CASSRTGRPSTDTQYF. CDR3 DNA: TGTGCCAGCAGCCGAACAGGGAGACCTAGCACAGATACGCAGTATTTT.

In its sample, this clonotype was seen many times. This chain connects TRBV3-1 to TRBJ2-7; D unresolved. Trimming cost V 0 bases and J 3 bases, with 15 bases left between them. The CDR3 is 16 residues long. Germline V gene lookup returns CDR1 LGHDT and CDR2 YNNKEL (reference sequence). The CDR3 coding sequence is TGTGCCAGCAGCCAAGATGACGCCGACGGATTCTACGAGCAGTACTTC. Translating it yields CASSQDDADGFYEQYF.

By share, this clonotype counts as medium-sized (0.01 to 0.1%). The rearrangement links TRBV20-1 to TRBJ2-7, with 7 bases that match TRBD2. This CDR3 has 13 residues. Germline V gives CDR1 DFQATT, CDR2 SNEGSKA (reference sequence). Trimming took 6 bases from V and 3 from J; bases not matched to a gene: 8. The CDR3, as DNA: TGCAGTGCAAACAGCGGGGTACACTACGAGCAGTACTTC. Translation: CSANSGVHYEQYF.

This clonotype has only a few counts. The V and J genes are TRBV10-2 and TRBJ2-1; 8 nucleotides align to TRBD2. With V trimmed by 10 bases and J by 16 bases, 12 bases remained unmatched. There are 11 residues in the CDR3. Germline CDR1 is WSHSY and CDR2 is SAAADI. CDR3 residues: CATTRSGSSFF. CDR3 DNA sequence: TGCGCCACCACACGGAGCGGGAGTTCCTTCTTC.

This clonotype was counted many times. The J gene is TRBJ1-2, the V gene TRBV25-1; the D is unclear. V lost 3 bases to trimming and J lost 4 bases, with 15 bases between them. Per germline, CDR1 MGHDK and CDR2 SYGVNS. The CDR3 is 15 amino acids. In nucleotides, the CDR3 is TGTGCCAGCAGTGATAAGACTGAACCTCGCTATGGCTACACCTTC. Amino acids: CASSDKTEPRYGYTF.

In its sample, this clonotype was seen many times. The chain is built from TRBV4-2 and TRBJ2-4, with 7 bases lining up with TRBD2. V trimming: 1 base; J trimming: 6 bases; junction bases outside the gene matches: 6. Germline V lookup: CDR1 LGHNA, CDR2 YNFKEQ. The length of the CDR3 is 15 residues. The CDR3 sequence is CASSQGGLAVNIQYF. The CDR3 coding sequence is TGTGCCAGCAGCCAAGGCGGGCTAGCGGTAAACATTCAGTACTTC.

In its sample, this clonotype was seen many times. V is TRBV30 and J is TRBJ1-1; possibly TRBD1 for D (5 bases). The CDR3 spans 13 residues. V gave up 2 bases and J gave up 1 base, with 8 bases separating them. Germline loops: CDR1 GTSNPN, CDR2 SVGIG (reference sequence). The CDR3 bases are TGTGCCTGGAGTCGGGGGGGGAACACTGAAGCTTTCTTT. It translates to CAWSRGGNTEAFF.

The table lists this clonotype with many counts. This chain connects TRBV4-1 to TRBJ1-5; D uncertain. V lost 4 bases to trimming and J lost 2 bases, with 9 bases between them. The CDR3 contains 14 residues. Looked up from germline, CDR1 is MGHRA and CDR2 is YSYEKL. This chain's CDR3 is CASSPRAGNQPQHF. CDR3 DNA: TGCGCCAGCAGCCCCAGAGCGGGCAATCAGCCCCAGCATTTT.

This clonotype counts as medium-sized. The chain recombines TRBV12-3 or TRBV12-4 with TRBJ2-1; 9 bases map to TRBD2. The CDR3 sequence is 15 residues long. After removal of 5 bases from V and 1 base from J, the junction contained 3 bases not matched to a gene. The CDR3 protein is CASSRLAVSYNEQFF. In nucleotides, the CDR3 is TGTGCCAGCAGTCGACTAGCGGTATCCTACAATGAGCAGTTCTTC.

This clonotype is labeled as medium-sized. V gene TRBV7-2 combines with J gene TRBJ1-5; no firm D call. Germline loops: CDR1 SGHTA, CDR2 FQGNSA. This CDR3 region has 13 residues. The V gene lost 5 bases and the J gene lost 0 bases, with 5 bases spanning the gap. The CDR3 DNA follows: TGTGCCAGCAGCCCCTATAGCAATCAGCCCCAGCATTTT. It yields the protein CASSPYSNQPQHF.

Ten or more counts support this clonotype. The gene calls are TRBV7-9 and TRBJ1-1; weak D call: TRBD1 (5 bases). The CDR3 sequence is 13 residues long. Trimming took 5 bases from V and 1 from J, leaving 8 bases between them. Germline CDR1 is SEHNR and CDR2 is FQNEAQ (reference sequence). In DNA, the CDR3 is TGTGCCAGCAGCAGTACAGGGAACACTGAAGCTTTCTTT. Its protein is CASSSTGNTEAFF.

V gene TRBV5-5 combines with J gene TRBJ2-3; 8 nucleotides line up with TRBD1. Germline CDR1 reads SGHKS; CDR2 reads YYEKEE (reference sequence). J gave up 6 bases and V 3 bases, and 6 bases lay outside the gene matches. The CDR3 contains 14 residues. CDR3 nucleotides: TGTGCCAGCAGCTCCCGGACAGGGCGCGATACGCAGTATTTT. As protein: CASSSRTGRDTQYF.

This clonotype was detected ten times or more. DNA of the CDR3: TGTGCCAGCAGGGTTAACACTGAAGCTTTCTTT. This gives the protein CASRVNTEAFF. This chain connects TRBV6-2 or TRBV6-3 to TRBJ1-1; no clear D gene. Germline CDR1 is MNHEY and CDR2 is SVGEGT. CDR3 length equals 11 residues. Trimming took 6 bases from V and 2 from J, leaving 4 bases between them.

This clonotype is medium-sized. The chain carries TRBV7-2 and TRBJ1-5; the D is unclear. Looked up from germline, CDR1 is SGHTA and CDR2 is FQGNSA. The ends were cut back, 5 bases at V and 1 base at J, with 6 bases in the middle. The CDR3 covers 13 residues. In nucleotides, the CDR3 is TGTGCCAGCAGCCATGGGAGCAATCAGCCCCAGCATTTT. Its protein is CASSHGSNQPQHF.

This clonotype has only a few counts. The chain recombines TRBV20-1 with TRBJ1-4, with 10 positions matching TRBD1. With 0 bases clipped from V and 8 bases from J, the junction kept 6 bases outside the gene matches. The CDR3 is 15 residues long. Per germline, CDR1 DFQATT and CDR2 SNEGSKA (reference sequence). The CDR3 DNA reads TGCAGTGCTAGAGATTTTGACAGGGGGCGAGAAAAACTGTTTTTT. Amino acids: CSARDFDRGREKLFF.

This clonotype was recorded at least ten times. The J gene is TRBJ2-5, the V gene TRBV11-2, with D maybe TRBD2 (5 bases). Looked up from germline, CDR1 is SGHAT and CDR2 is FQNNGV. Deletions cut 6 bases from V and 3 bases from J, with 17 bases between. The CDR3 is 15 amino acids. Here the CDR3 reads CASSLEGGSEETQYF. The CDR3 DNA reads TGTGCCAGCAGTCTAGAGGGTGGATCTGAAGAGACCCAGTACTTC.

This clonotype was seen repeatedly, ten times or more. The genes are TRBV7-9 and TRBJ1-1; no definite D call. CDR1 and CDR2 (germline): SEHNR, FQNEAQ (reference sequence). V lost 1 base, J lost 2 bases, and 11 bases lay in between. There are 15 residues in the CDR3. CDR3 in amino acids: CASSLEDGSNTEAFF. The CDR3 DNA is TGTGCCAGCAGCTTAGAGGACGGGTCTAACACTGAAGCTTTCTTT. The full variable domain, in which reference TRBV7-9 and TRBJ1-1 provide the parts outside the CDR3, is DTGVSQNPRHKITKRGQNVTFRCDPISEHNRLYWYRQTLGQGPEFLTYFQNEAQLEKSRLLSDRFSAERPKGSFSTLEIQRTEQGDSAMYLCASSLEDGSNTEAFFGQGTRLTVV.

The chain joins TRBV6-4 to TRBJ2-1, with TRBD2 matching 14 bases. With V trimmed by 2 bases and J by 9 bases, 0 bases remained unmatched. Per germline, CDR1 MRHNA and CDR2 SNTAGT. The CDR3 is made up of 14 amino acids. CDR3 coding DNA: TGTGCCAGCAGTGACGGGACTAGCGGGAGTGAGCAGTTCTTC. Amino acid sequence: CASSDGTSGSEQFF.

This clonotype has at least ten counts. The gene calls are TRBV29-1 and TRBJ2-3, with 7 positions matching TRBD2. Germline CDR1 SQVTM, CDR2 ANQGSEA. The CDR3 extends over 16 amino acids. V lost 6 bases, J lost 0 bases, and 12 bases stayed unmatched. The CDR3 DNA follows: TGCAGCGTCCCCTACGAGCGCGGGGGAAGCACAGATACGCAGTATTTT. Encoded protein: CSVPYERGGSTDTQYF.

This clonotype was found many times. The chain has TRBV9 and TRBJ2-4; D is tentatively TRBD1 or TRBD2 (6 bases each). In germline, CDR1 is SGDLS, CDR2 YYNGEE. V lost 0 bases and J lost 8, with 24 bases in between. The CDR3 sequence is 18 residues long. CDR3 loop: CASSVDLGALGGEYIQYF. The CDR3 nucleotides read TGTGCCAGCAGCGTAGATCTGGGGGCCTTGGGAGGAGAGTACATTCAGTACTTC.

There are many counts of this clonotype. The chain links TRBV2 to TRBJ2-1, with TRBD2 identical over 8 bases. The CDR3 has 15 amino acids. V lost 7 bases, J lost 0 bases, and 5 bases stayed unmatched. The germline V gene encodes CDR1 SNHLY and CDR2 FYNNEI. CDR3 loop: CASTTSGISYNEQFF. The DNA of the CDR3 is TGTGCCAGCACAACTAGCGGCATCTCCTACAATGAGCAGTTCTTC.

This clonotype has more than one count but fewer than ten. J is TRBJ2-7 and V is TRBV7-2; D is undetermined. CDR1 and CDR2 from the germline V gene are SGHTA and FQGNSA. The ends were cut back, 5 bases at V and 7 bases at J, with 12 bases in the middle. This CDR3 has 12 residues. CDR3 nucleotide sequence: TGTGCCAGCAGCGCCCCCCTAAGAGAGCAGTACTTC. It yields the protein CASSAPLREQYF.

This clonotype was counted many times. This sequence joins TRBV6-6 and TRBJ2-7, with a weak D call TRBD1 (6 bases). CDR3 length: 12 residues. The V gene's germline CDR1 is MNHNY and CDR2 SVGAGI (reference sequence). The ends were cut back, 10 bases at V and 0 bases at J, with 10 bases in the middle. The CDR3 sequence is CAIRDNSYEQYF. DNA for the CDR3: TGTGCCATCCGGGACAACTCCTACGAGCAGTACTTC.

By proportion, this clonotype is medium-sized (0.01 to 0.1%). The CDR3 DNA reads as TGCAGCGGGAGGACTAGCGGGGGCACAGAGCAGTACTTC. Residues: CSGRTSGGTEQYF. The chain employs TRBV29-1 and TRBJ2-7; TRBD2 matches at 13 bases. V lost 7 bases to trimming and J lost 7 bases; unmatched junction nucleotides: 7. In germline, CDR1 is SQVTM, CDR2 ANQGSEA. The CDR3 covers 13 residues.

This clonotype rates as medium-sized (0.01 to 0.1%). The chain couples TRBV20-1 to TRBJ2-7; D ambiguous. The CDR3 length is 12 residues. From germline, CDR1 is DFQATT and CDR2 SNEGSKA (reference sequence). The ends were cut back, 3 bases at V and 5 bases at J, with 11 bases in the middle. The CDR3 spells CSARWQADEQYF. Here the CDR3 DNA reads TGCAGTGCTAGGTGGCAGGCGGACGAGCAGTACTTC.

Concerning this clonotype: It may be a read error: a sequence one base away is much more abundant. This chain joins TRBV2 and TRBJ2-3; 9 bases align to TRBD2. Per the germline V gene, CDR1 is SNHLY and CDR2 is FYNNEI. The CDR3 covers 16 residues. CDR3 protein: CASGFRAGGSTDTQCF. The CDR3 DNA reads TGTGCCAGCGGCTTTAGGGCGGGAGGGTCAACAGATACGCAGTGTTTT.

A remark on this clonotype: A much larger clone sits a single nucleotide away, making a read error possible. The chain links TRBV2 to TRBJ1-1; the D is unclear. The CDR3 spans 13 residues. Germline values: CDR1 SNHLY, CDR2 FYNNEI. CDR3 region: CASREEQNTEAFF. CDR3 coding DNA: TGTGCCAGCAGAGAAGAACAGAACACTGAAGCTTTCTTT.

In this sample, this clonotype turned up many times. The chain is built from TRBV11-3 and TRBJ2-7; 8 nucleotides line up with TRBD1. Germline V lookup: CDR1 SGHNT, CDR2 YENEEA. The CDR3 extends over 13 amino acids. J gave up 3 bases and V 7 bases, and 5 bases lay outside the gene matches. CDR3 amino acids: CASTSTGGYEQYF. In DNA, the CDR3 is TGTGCCAGCACAAGCACAGGGGGCTACGAGCAGTACTTC. Using reference TRBV11-3 and TRBJ2-7 for the parts outside the CDR3, the full variable domain is EAGVVQSPRYKIIEKKQPVAFWCNPISGHNTLYWYLQNLGQGPELLIRYENEEAVDDSQLPKDRFSAERLKGVDSTLKIQPAELGDSAVYLCASTSTGGYEQYFGPGTRLTVT.